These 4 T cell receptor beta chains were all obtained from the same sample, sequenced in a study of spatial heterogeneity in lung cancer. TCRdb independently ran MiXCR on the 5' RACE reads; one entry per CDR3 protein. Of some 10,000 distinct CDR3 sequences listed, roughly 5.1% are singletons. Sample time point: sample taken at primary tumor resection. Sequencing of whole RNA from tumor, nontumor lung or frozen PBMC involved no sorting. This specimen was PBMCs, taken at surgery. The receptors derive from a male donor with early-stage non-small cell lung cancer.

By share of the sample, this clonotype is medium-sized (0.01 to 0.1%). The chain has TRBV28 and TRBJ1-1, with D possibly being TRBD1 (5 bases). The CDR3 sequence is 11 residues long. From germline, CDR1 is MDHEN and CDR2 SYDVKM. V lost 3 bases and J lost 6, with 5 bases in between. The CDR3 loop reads CASSLGPEAFF. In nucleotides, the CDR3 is TGTGCCAGCAGTTTGGGGCCTGAAGCTTTCTTT.

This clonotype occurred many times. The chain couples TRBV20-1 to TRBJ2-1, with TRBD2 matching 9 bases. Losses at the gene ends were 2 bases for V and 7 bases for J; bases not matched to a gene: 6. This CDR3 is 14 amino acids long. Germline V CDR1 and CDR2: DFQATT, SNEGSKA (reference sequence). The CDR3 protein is CSARLAGYLNEQFF. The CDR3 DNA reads TGCAGTGCTAGACTAGCGGGGTATTTAAATGAGCAGTTCTTC.

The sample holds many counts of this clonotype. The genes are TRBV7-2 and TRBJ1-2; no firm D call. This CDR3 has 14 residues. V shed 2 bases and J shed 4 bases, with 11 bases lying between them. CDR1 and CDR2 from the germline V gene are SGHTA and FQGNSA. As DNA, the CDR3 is TGTGCCAGCAGCTTATGGGAGGGCCTCTATGGCTACACCTTC. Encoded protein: CASSLWEGLYGYTF.

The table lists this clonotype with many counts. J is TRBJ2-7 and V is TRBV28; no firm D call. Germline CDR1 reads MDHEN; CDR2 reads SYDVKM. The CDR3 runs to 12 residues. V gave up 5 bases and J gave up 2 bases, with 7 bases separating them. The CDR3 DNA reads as TGTGCCAGCAGTGATCAGGCCTACGAGCAGTACTTC. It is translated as CASSDQAYEQYF.